These 24 T cell receptor beta chains share one sample of origin, sequenced in a study of blood T cell repertoires in COVID-19. This table comes from immunoSEQ multiplex PCR, and its TCRdb copy is limited to in-frame clones, with some not included. The sample yields 80,000 or so clones, roughly 80% seen once. Material for sequencing was peripheral blood. All receptors come from a woman in her 70s with acute or convalescent COVID-19.

In this sample, this clone turned up once. The chain combines TRBV5-5 with TRBJ1-2; D ambiguous. V shed 5 bases and J shed 14 bases, with 16 bases lying between them. The CDR3 is 11 residues long. Germline-derived CDR1 and CDR2 are SGHKS and YYEKEE (reference sequence). The CDR3 is CASRKNIVLTF. The DNA of the CDR3 is TGTGCCAGCAGGAAAAACATTGTCTTAACCTTC.

V and J are TRBV7-2 and TRBJ2-1, with TRBD2 matching 11 bases. The CDR3 is made up of 15 amino acids. Germline values: CDR1 SGHTA, CDR2 FQGNSA. Trimming cost V 4 bases and J 6 bases; bases outside gene matches: 5. The CDR3 here is CASSSTGTSGNEQFF. CDR3 DNA: TGTGCCAGCAGCTCTACCGGGACTAGCGGCAATGAGCAGTTCTTC.

The chain employs TRBV2 and TRBJ2-7; 14 bases agree with TRBD2. This CDR3 spans 17 amino acids. V shed 6 bases, J shed 7 bases, and the junction held 14 bases outside the gene matches. Germline V lookup: CDR1 SNHLY, CDR2 FYNNEI. CDR3 sequence (DNA): TGTGCCAGCAGCCCCGAGGGGACTAGCGGGAGTAGAAGGGAGCAGTACTTC. Protein sequence: CASSPEGTSGSRREQYF.

This clone has only one observation. V and J are TRBV6-1 and TRBJ2-7; D is possibly TRBD1 (5 bases). This CDR3 is 15 amino acids long. Germline V gives CDR1 MNHNS, CDR2 SASEGT. Between the trimmed V and J ends, which lost 2 bases and 4 bases, there was a span of 15 bases. The CDR3 spells CASSETTEMVYEQYF. Written as DNA, the CDR3 is TGTGCCAGCAGTGAAACGACAGAGATGGTTTACGAGCAGTACTTC.

CDR3 DNA sequence: TGTGCCTGGAGCCCGGGACTAGCGGGCGAGACCCAGTACTTC. Residues: CAWSPGLAGETQYF. The chain links TRBV30 to TRBJ2-5; 12 bases align to TRBD2. CDR3 length equals 14 residues. The J segment lost 5 bases and the V segment lost 3 bases, leaving 4 bases of the junction unmatched. CDR1 GTSNPN and CDR2 SVGIG come from the germline V gene (reference sequence).

The chain joins TRBV7-3 to TRBJ2-2, with 7 bases fitting TRBD2. Germline values: CDR1 SGHTA, CDR2 FQGTGA. Trimming took 5 bases from V and 2 from J; bases not matched to a gene: 8. This CDR3 is built from 16 residues. The CDR3 reads CASSLLASGNTGELFF. The DNA for the CDR3 is TGTGCCAGCAGCCTGCTCGCTAGCGGAAACACCGGGGAGCTGTTTTTT.

The chain joins TRBV10-2 to TRBJ1-2; 7 bases agree with TRBD1. After removal of 3 bases from V and 6 bases from J, the junction contained 4 bases not matched to a gene. The CDR3 spans 13 residues. Germline CDR1 WSHSY, CDR2 SAAADI. In DNA form, the CDR3 reads TGCGCCAGCAGTGAACAGGGGTTCGATGGCTACACCTTC. This sequence encodes CASSEQGFDGYTF.

V gene TRBV15 combines with J gene TRBJ2-1; D perhaps matches TRBD2 (6 bases). The germline V and J ends were trimmed by 1 base and 7 bases, with 11 bases remaining between them. The CDR3 runs to 14 residues. Germline-derived CDR1 and CDR2 are LNHNV and YYDKDF (reference sequence). As DNA, the CDR3 is TGTGCCACCAGCAGAGTGTTTGGAGGGAATGAGCAGTTCTTC. Its protein is CATSRVFGGNEQFF.

The rearrangement joins TRBV5-4 to TRBJ1-3, with TRBD1 as a possible D gene (5 bases). The CDR3 has 14 residues. V was cut by 4 bases and J by 3 bases, with 11 bases left in between. Per the germline V gene, CDR1 is SGHNT and CDR2 is YYREEE (reference sequence). CDR3 in amino acids: CASSPGGVGNTIYF. In DNA form, the CDR3 reads TGTGCCAGCAGCCCGGGGGGGGTTGGAAACACCATATATTTT.

This clone was counted between two and nine times. CDR3 DNA sequence: TGTGCTAGTGGTTTGGTTGGCCAGGGAGGAGGTGGCTACACCTTC. As protein: CASGLVGQGGGGYTF. V gene TRBV12-5 combines with J gene TRBJ1-2; possible D gene TRBD1, 5 bases. Germline-derived CDR1 and CDR2 are LGHNT and FRNRAP. Trimming took 0 bases from V and 7 from J, leaving 15 bases between them. The CDR3 length is 15 residues.

The chain is built from TRBV7-8 and TRBJ2-1; 7 bases agree with TRBD2. The CDR3 loop spans 16 amino acids. CDR1 SGHVS and CDR2 FQNEAQ come from the germline V gene. Trimming removed 6 bases from V and 3 bases from J; junction bases left unmatched: 11. CDR3 in DNA: TGTGCCAGCAGTTACCCTAGCGGTCAGAACTACAATGAGCAGTTCTTC. It translates to CASSYPSGQNYNEQFF.

The chain employs TRBV3-1 (or the pseudogene TRBV3-2) and TRBJ1-1, with TRBD1 matching 9 bases. The CDR3 has 13 residues. V gave up 6 bases and J gave up 6 bases; unmatched junction bases: 5. Germline V gives CDR1 LGHDT, CDR2 YNNKEL (reference sequence). CDR3 bases: TGTGCCAGCAGTTTTACAGGGGGCTCTGAAGCTTTCTTT. This codes for CASSFTGGSEAFF.

V and J are TRBV10-1 and TRBJ2-1; D is perhaps TRBD1 (6 bases). CDR3 length: 15 amino acids. V gave up 6 bases and J gave up 0 bases, with 12 bases separating them. Germline V gene sequence: CDR1 WNHNN, CDR2 SYGVQD (reference sequence). DNA of the CDR3: TGCGCCAGCAGCCCCGGACAGAACTCCTACAATGAGCAGTTCTTC. It yields the protein CASSPGQNSYNEQFF.

This sequence joins TRBV7-2 and TRBJ2-5; D possibly corresponds to TRBD1 (5 bases). The CDR3 consists of 13 residues. Germline values: CDR1 SGHTA, CDR2 FQGNSA. V was shortened by 2 bases and J by 5 bases, with 9 bases between the two germline ends. The chain's CDR3 is CASSLSGLETQYF. In nucleotides, the CDR3 is TGTGCCAGCAGCTTATCAGGGCTCGAGACCCAGTACTTC.

This sequence joins TRBV21-1 and TRBJ1-2; the table names TRBD1, a call not compared with the DNA. TRBV21-1 is a pseudogene segment. The CDR3 contains 20 residues. The DNA of the CDR3 is TGTGCCAGCAGCAAAGAGGTAGGATCCCGGGACAGGGCTTCACCCTATGGCTACACCTTC. Protein sequence: CASSKEVGSRDRASPYGYTF.

The chain couples TRBV5-6 to TRBJ2-7, with a tentative D call TRBD1 (7 bases). The CDR3 is 16 residues long. CDR1 and CDR2 (germline): SGHDT, YYEEEE. The V end lost 6 bases, the J end lost 1 base, and 20 bases lay between the germline ends. The CDR3 region has the DNA TGTGCCAGCACCACTTGGGGGTCAGGGGGGTCCTACGAGCAGTACTTC. It specifies CASTTWGSGGSYEQYF.

This clone was seen once. The chain uses TRBV6-5 and TRBJ2-1; TRBD2 might be the D (6 bases). Looked up from germline, CDR1 is MNHEY and CDR2 is SVGAGI. There are 13 residues in the CDR3. The ends were cut back, 6 bases at V and 3 bases at J, with 9 bases in the middle. CDR3 sequence (DNA): TGTGCCAGCAGAAAGACTAGCTACAATGAGCAGTTCTTC. It is translated as CASRKTSYNEQFF.

V is TRBV24-1 and J is TRBJ1-1; no clear D gene. The CDR3 consists of 13 residues. From germline, CDR1 is KGHDR and CDR2 SFDVKD. Deletions cut 3 bases from V and 4 bases from J, with 8 bases between. The CDR3 spells CATSDTGATEAFF. CDR3 in DNA: TGTGCCACCAGTGATACGGGTGCCACTGAAGCTTTCTTT.

The chain links TRBV5-1 to TRBJ2-1; the match to TRBD1 covers 8 bases. The V gene's germline CDR1 is SGHRS and CDR2 YFSETQ. The CDR3 covers 16 residues. The V gene end was trimmed by 2 bases and the J gene end by 7 bases; junction bases not matched to a gene: 11. CDR3 nucleotides: TGCGCCAGCAGCTTCCTCGCGACAGGGGTTTTAAATGAGCAGTTCTTC. Translated, it gives CASSFLATGVLNEQFF.

The V call is TRBV6-5, the J call TRBJ1-1; 8 bases line up with TRBD1. From germline, CDR1 is MNHEY and CDR2 SVGAGI. The CDR3 sequence is 16 residues long. With 0 bases clipped from V and 5 bases from J, the junction kept 8 bases outside the gene matches. In DNA form, the CDR3 reads TGTGCCAGCAGTTACTCGAACAGGGGGGTTGAAACTGAAGCTTTCTTT. Amino acids: CASSYSNRGVETEAFF.

The chain combines TRBV18 with TRBJ1-2; tentative D call: TRBD1 (6 bases). With 0 bases removed from V and 7 bases from J, the gap between germline ends came to 15 bases. The CDR3 loop spans 15 amino acids. CDR1 and CDR2 (germline): KGHSH, LQKENI. This chain's CDR3 is CASSPPVEQGRGYTF. In nucleotides, the CDR3 is TGTGCCAGCTCACCACCGGTCGAACAGGGACGTGGCTACACCTTC. Full variable domain (rest looked up from reference TRBV18 and TRBJ1-2): NAGVMQNPRHLVRRRGQEARLRCSPMKGHSHVYWYRQLPEEGLKFMVYLQKENIIDESGMPKERFSAEFPKEGPSILRIQQVVRGDSAAYFCASSPPVEQGRGYTFGSGTRLTVV.

This chain joins TRBV25-1 and TRBJ2-7; D is unresolved. The V and J ends lost 3 bases and 7 bases respectively, with 19 bases between them. The germline V gene encodes CDR1 MGHDK and CDR2 SYGVNS. The CDR3 contains 15 residues. CDR3 in DNA: TGTGCCAGCAGTGAGAGTGGGCGCTTTCCCCAGGAGCAGTACTTC. Protein sequence: CASSESGRFPQEQYF.

V is TRBV7-9 and J is TRBJ2-3; D is undetermined. The V end was cut by 1 base, the J end by 1 base, with 3 bases between. The CDR3 runs 13 residues. Germline V gives CDR1 SEHNR, CDR2 FQNEAQ (reference sequence). The CDR3 DNA reads as TGTGCCAGCAGCTTAGTAGGCACAGATACGCAGTATTTT. It yields the protein CASSLVGTDTQYF. Looking up the rest from reference TRBV7-9 and TRBJ2-3 gives the full variable domain: DTGVSQNPRHKITKRGQNVTFRCDPISEHNRLYWYRQTLGQGPEFLTYFQNEAQLEKSRLLSDRFSAERPKGSFSTLEIQRTEQGDSAMYLCASSLVGTDTQYFGPGTRLTVL.

This chain connects TRBV10-3 to TRBJ2-7, with D perhaps TRBD1 (6 bases). The CDR3 contains 18 residues. CDR1 ENHRY and CDR2 SYGVKD come from the germline V gene. The V and J ends lost 0 bases and 0 bases respectively, with 18 bases between them. CDR3: CAISESFLYRTASYEQYF. Written as DNA, the CDR3 is TGTGCCATCAGTGAGTCGTTCCTTTACCGGACAGCCTCCTACGAGCAGTACTTC.